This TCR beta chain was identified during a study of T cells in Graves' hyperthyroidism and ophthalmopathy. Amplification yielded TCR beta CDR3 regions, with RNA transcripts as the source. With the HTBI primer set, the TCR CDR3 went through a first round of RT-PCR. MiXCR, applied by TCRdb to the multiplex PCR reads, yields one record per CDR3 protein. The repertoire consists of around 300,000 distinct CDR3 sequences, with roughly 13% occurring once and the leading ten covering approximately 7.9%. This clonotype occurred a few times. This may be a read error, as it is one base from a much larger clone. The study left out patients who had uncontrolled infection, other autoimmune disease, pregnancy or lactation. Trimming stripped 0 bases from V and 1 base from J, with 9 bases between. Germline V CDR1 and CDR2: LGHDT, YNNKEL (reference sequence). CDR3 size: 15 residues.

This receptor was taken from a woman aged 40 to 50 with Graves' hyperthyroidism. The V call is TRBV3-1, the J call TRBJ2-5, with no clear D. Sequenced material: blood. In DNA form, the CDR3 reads TGTGCCAGCAGCCAAGAAGGGATCGCCCAAGAGACCCAGTACTTC. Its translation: CASSQEGIAQETQYF.